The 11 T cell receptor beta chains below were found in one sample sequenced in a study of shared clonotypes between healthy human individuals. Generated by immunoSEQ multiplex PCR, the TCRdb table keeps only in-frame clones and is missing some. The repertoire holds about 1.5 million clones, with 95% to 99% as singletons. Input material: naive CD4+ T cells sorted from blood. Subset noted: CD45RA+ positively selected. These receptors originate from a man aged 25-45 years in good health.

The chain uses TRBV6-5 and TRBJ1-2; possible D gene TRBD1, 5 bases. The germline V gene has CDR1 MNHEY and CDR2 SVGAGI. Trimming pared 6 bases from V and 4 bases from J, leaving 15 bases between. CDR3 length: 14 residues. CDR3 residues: CASRPLGAGYGYTF. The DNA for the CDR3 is TGTGCCAGCAGACCTCTTGGGGCTGGCTATGGCTACACCTTC.

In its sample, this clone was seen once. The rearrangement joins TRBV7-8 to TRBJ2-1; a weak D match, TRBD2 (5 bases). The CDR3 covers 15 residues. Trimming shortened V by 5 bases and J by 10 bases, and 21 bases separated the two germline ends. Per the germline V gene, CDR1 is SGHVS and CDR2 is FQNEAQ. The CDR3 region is CASSHSGLTSREQFF. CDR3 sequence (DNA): TGTGCCAGCAGCCATTCCGGACTGACTTCGCGGGAGCAGTTCTTC.

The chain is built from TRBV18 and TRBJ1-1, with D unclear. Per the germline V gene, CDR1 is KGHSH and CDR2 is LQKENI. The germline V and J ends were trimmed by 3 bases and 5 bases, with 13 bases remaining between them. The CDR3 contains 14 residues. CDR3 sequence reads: CASSPQPGGTEAFF. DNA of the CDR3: TGTGCCAGCTCACCGCAACCGGGAGGGACTGAAGCTTTCTTT.

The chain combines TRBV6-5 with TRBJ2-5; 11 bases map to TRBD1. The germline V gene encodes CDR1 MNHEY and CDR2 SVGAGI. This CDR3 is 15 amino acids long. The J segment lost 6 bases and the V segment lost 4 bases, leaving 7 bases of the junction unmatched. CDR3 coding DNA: TGTGCCAGCAGTTCTTGGACAGGGGGCATTCAGACCCAGTACTTC. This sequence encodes CASSSWTGGIQTQYF.

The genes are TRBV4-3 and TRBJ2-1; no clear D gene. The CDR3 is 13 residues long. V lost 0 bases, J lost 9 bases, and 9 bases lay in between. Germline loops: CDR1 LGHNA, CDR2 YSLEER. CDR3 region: CASSQDTPGEQFF. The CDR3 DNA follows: TGCGCCAGCAGCCAAGATACCCCGGGTGAGCAGTTCTTC.

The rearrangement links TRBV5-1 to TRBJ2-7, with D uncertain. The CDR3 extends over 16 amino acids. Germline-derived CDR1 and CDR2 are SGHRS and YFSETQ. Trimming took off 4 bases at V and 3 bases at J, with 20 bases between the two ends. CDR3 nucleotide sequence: TGCGCCAGCAGCCCCTCTTTGCCCCCCGAGGTCTACGAGCAGTACTTC. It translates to CASSPSLPPEVYEQYF.

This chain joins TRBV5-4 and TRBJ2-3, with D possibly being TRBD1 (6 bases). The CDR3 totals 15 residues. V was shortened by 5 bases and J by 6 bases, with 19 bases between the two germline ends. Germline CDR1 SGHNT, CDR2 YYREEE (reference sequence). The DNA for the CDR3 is TGTGCCAGCAGTCTGGGGGCTAGGGGGTCGGATACGCAGTATTTT. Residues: CASSLGARGSDTQYF.

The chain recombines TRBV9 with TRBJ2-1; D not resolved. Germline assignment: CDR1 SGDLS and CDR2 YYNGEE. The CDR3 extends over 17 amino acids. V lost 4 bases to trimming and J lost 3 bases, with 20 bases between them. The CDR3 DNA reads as TGTGCCAGCAGCCCCCACCGGAGCATCGGCTACTACAATGAGCAGTTCTTC. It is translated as CASSPHRSIGYYNEQFF.

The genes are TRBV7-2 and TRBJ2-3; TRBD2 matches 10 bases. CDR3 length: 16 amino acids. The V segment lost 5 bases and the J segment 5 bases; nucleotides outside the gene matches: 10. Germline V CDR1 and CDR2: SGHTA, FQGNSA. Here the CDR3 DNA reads TGTGCCAGCAGCCCAAGGACTAGCGGTGGGGTAGATACGCAGTATTTT. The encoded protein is CASSPRTSGGVDTQYF.

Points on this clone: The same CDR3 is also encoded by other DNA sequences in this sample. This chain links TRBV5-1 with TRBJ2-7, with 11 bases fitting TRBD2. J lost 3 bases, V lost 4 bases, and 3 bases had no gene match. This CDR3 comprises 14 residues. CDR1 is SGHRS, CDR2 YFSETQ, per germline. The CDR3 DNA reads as TGCGCCAGCAGCGGAACTAGCGGGAGCTACGAGCAGTACTTC. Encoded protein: CASSGTSGSYEQYF.

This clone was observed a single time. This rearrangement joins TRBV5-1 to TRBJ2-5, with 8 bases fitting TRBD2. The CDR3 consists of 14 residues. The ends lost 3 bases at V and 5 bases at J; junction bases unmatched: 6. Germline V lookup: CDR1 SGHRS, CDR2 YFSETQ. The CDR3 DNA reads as TGCGCCAGCAGCTCGGCGGGGGGCCGGGAGACCCAGTACTTC. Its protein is CASSSAGGRETQYF. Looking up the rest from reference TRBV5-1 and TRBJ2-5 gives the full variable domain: KAGVTQTPRYLIKTRGQQVTLSCSPISGHRSVSWYQQTPGQGLQFLFEYFSETQRNKGNFPGRFSGRQFSNSRSEMNVSTLELGDSALYLCASSSAGGRETQYFGPGTRLLVL.